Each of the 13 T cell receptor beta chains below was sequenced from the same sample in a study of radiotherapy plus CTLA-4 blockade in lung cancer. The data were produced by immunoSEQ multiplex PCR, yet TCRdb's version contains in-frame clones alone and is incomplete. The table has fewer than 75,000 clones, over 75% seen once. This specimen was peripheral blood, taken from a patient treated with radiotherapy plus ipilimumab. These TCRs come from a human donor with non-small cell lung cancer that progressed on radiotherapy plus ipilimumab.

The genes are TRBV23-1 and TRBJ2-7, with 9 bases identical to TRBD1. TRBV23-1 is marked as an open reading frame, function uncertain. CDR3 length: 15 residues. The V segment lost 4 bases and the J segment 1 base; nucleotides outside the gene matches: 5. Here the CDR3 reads CASSLRTGESYEQYF. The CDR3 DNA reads TGCGCCAGCAGTCTCCGGACAGGGGAGTCCTACGAGCAGTACTTC.

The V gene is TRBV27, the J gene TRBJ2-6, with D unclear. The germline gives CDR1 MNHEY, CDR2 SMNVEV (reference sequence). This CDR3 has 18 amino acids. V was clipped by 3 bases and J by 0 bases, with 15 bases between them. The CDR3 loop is CASSFLGLPGSGANVLTF. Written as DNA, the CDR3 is TGTGCCAGCAGTTTCCTCGGTTTACCCGGCTCTGGGGCCAACGTCCTGACTTTC.

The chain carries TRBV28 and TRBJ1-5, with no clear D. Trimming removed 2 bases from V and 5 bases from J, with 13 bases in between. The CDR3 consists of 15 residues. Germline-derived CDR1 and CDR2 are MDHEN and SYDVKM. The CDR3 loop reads CASSLVTDGYQPQHF. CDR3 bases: TGTGCCAGCAGTTTAGTGACGGACGGGTATCAGCCCCAGCATTTT.

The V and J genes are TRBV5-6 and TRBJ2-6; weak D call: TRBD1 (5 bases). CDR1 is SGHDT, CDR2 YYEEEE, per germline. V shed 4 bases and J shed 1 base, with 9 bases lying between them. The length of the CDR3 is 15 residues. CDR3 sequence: CASSLSGSGANVLTF. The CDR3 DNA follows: TGTGCCAGCAGCCTGTCAGGGTCTGGGGCCAACGTCCTGACTTTC. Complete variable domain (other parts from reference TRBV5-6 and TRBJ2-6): DAGVTQSPTHLIKTRGQQVTLRCSPKSGHDTVSWYQQALGQGPQFIFQYYEEEERQRGNFPDRFSGHQFPNYSSELNVNALLLGDSALYLCASSLSGSGANVLTFGAGSRLTVL.

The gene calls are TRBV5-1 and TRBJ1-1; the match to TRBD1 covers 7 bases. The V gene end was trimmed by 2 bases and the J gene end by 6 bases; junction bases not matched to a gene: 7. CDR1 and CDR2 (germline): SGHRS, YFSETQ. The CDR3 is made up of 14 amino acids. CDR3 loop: CASSLKDRVAEAFF. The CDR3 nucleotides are TGCGCCAGCAGCTTAAAAGACAGGGTCGCTGAAGCTTTCTTT.

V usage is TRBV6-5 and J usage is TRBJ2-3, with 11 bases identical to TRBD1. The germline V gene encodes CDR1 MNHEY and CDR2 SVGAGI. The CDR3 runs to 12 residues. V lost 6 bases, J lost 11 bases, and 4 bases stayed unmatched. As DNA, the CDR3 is TGTGCCAGCAGATCGGGACAGGGGGGGCAGTATTTT. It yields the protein CASRSGQGGQYF.

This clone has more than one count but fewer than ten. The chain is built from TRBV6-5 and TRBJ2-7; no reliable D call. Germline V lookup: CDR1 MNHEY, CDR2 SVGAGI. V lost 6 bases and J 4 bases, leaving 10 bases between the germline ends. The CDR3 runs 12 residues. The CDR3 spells CASSLDGYEQYF. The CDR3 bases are TGTGCCAGCAGCTTGGACGGATACGAGCAGTACTTC.

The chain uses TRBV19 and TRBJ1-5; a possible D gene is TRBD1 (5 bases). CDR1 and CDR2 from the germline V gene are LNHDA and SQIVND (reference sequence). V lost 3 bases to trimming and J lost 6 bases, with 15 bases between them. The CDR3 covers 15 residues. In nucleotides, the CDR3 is TGTGCCAGTAGTATCGACGGACATCGTACTCAGCCCCAGCATTTT. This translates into CASSIDGHRTQPQHF.

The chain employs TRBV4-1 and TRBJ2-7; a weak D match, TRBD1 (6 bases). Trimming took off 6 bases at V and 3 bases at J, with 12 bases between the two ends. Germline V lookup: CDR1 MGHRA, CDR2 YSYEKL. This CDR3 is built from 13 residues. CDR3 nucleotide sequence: TGCGCCAGCAGACCTACAGGGAACTACGAGCAGTACTTC. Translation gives CASRPTGNYEQYF.

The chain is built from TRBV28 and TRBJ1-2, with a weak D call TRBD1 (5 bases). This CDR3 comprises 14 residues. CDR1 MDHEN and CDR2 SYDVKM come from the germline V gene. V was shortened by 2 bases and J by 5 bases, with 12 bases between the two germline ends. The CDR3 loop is CASSLDREGYGYTF. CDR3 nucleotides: TGTGCCAGCAGTTTAGATAGGGAGGGGTATGGCTACACCTTC.

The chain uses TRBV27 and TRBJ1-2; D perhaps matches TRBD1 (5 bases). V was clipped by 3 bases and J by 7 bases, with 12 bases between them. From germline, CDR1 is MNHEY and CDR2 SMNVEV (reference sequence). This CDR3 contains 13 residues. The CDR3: CASSFRGGRGYTF. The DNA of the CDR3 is TGTGCCAGCAGTTTCCGGGGCGGTCGTGGCTACACCTTC.

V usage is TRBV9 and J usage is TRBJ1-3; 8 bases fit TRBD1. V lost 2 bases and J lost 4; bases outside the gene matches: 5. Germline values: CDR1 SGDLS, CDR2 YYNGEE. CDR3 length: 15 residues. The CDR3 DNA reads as TGTGCCAGCAGCGTCCAGGGGGCTTCGGGAAACACCATATATTTT. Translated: CASSVQGASGNTIYF.

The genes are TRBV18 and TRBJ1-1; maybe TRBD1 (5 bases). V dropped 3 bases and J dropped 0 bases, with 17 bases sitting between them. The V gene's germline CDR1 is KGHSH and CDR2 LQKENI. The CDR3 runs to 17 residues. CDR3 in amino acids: CASSPSGGAGMNTEAFF. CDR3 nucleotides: TGTGCCAGCTCACCCTCCGGCGGGGCTGGCATGAACACTGAAGCTTTCTTT.